The rows below give T cell receptor beta chains drawn from one sample of a study of vaccination and CD4 T cells after COVID-19. Which antigens these TCRs recognize remains unknown. TCRdb passed the PCR reads through MiXCR, listing each CDR3 protein once. The sample has some 15,000 distinct CDR3 sequences, roughly four fifths seen once. The sample was CD4+ T cells from blood, cultured in vitro. These receptors were obtained from a human donor who had recovered from COVID-19. The CDR3 runs from the conserved cysteine through the conserved F or W. A D gene is named only where the DNA matches it firmly. For some rows the clone size is stated as once, few or many, or as a class when expanded; others skip it.

j_call	v_call	clone_size	d_call	cdr3_nt	cdr3_aa
TRBJ2-7	TRBV5-1	.	TRBD2	TGCGCCAGCAAAACGGGACTAGCGGATCCCTACGAGCAGTACTTC	CASKTGLADPYEQYF
TRBJ2-7	TRBV2	.	TRBD2	TGTGCCAGCAGTGAAGCCCCGGGACTAGCGGATTACGAGCAGTACTTC	CASSEAPGLADYEQYF
TRBJ2-3	TRBV27	.	.	TGTGCCAGCAGTTTAGCACTAGGGCCCGCCGGGGGCACAGATACGCAGTATTTT	CASSLALGPAGGTDTQYF
TRBJ1-1	TRBV28	.	TRBD1	TGTGCCAGCAACAGCGACAGGGGGCTGGGTGCTTTCTTT	CASNSDRGLGAFF
TRBJ1-1	TRBV20-1	.	.	TGCAGTGCTAGACTGACACAGATGCGCACTGAAGCTTTCTTT	CSARLTQMRTEAFF
TRBJ2-2	TRBV27	.	TRBD2	TGTGCCAGCAGTGTACGCCGGACTAGCGGGAGAACCCCGAACACCGGGGAGCTGTTTTTT	CASSVRRTSGRTPNTGELFF
TRBJ1-1	TRBV7-2	few	.	TGTGCCAGCAGCTTAGGCTCGAACACTGAAGCTTTCTTT	CASSLGSNTEAFF
TRBJ1-5	TRBV27	.	.	TGTGCCAGCGGACCCTGGGCCGGGCGAAATCAGCCCCAGCATTTT	CASGPWAGRNQPQHF
TRBJ2-7	TRBV10-3	.	.	TGTGCCAGCAGTTACAAGGGGGACGACTACGAGCAGTACTTC	CASSYKGDDYEQYF
TRBJ1-1	TRBV12-3/TRBV12-4	.	.	TGTGCCAGCAGTTTTCCAGGACTAAAGCCTGAAGCTTTCTTT	CASSFPGLKPEAFF
TRBJ1-5	TRBV19	.	.	TGTGCCAGTAGTATAGTTCAGAGCAATCAGCCCCAGCATTTT	CASSIVQSNQPQHF
TRBJ1-3	TRBV7-9	.	.	TGTGCCAGCAGCTTGACTTTCTCTGGAAACACCATATATTTT	CASSLTFSGNTIYF
TRBJ2-5	TRBV5-1	.	TRBD2	TGCGCCAGCAGCTTGAAAGCGGGAGGAGTCGAGACCCAGTACTTC	CASSLKAGGVETQYF
TRBJ1-2	TRBV3-1	.	TRBD1	TGTGCCAGCAGCACTTGGGACAGGGGAGCGGGTGGCTACACCTTC	CASSTWDRGAGGYTF
TRBJ2-2	TRBV6-5	.	.	TGTGCCAGCAGTTACTACAGAGCCCAGAACACCGGGGAGCTGTTTTTT	CASSYYRAQNTGELFF
TRBJ1-1	TRBV21-1	.	.	TGTGCCAGCAGCAAACGAGGGCTGAACACTGAAGCTTTCTTT	CASSKRGLNTEAFF
TRBJ1-1	TRBV18	.	TRBD1	TGTGCCAGCTCTCGTGTACAGGGGGCCGACACTGAAGCTTTCTTT	CASSRVQGADTEAFF
TRBJ1-6	TRBV20-1	.	TRBD1	TGCAGTGCTAGAGGGGACAGACGAAACCAGAATTCACCCCTCCACTTT	CSARGDRRNQNSPLHF
TRBJ2-3	TRBV20-1	.	TRBD1	TGCAGTGCCCTGGACAGGAACTCCAATCTGAAGTATTTT	CSALDRNSNLKYF
TRBJ2-7	TRBV7-8	.	TRBD2	TGTGCCAGCAGCCTGACTAGCGCGAGCTCCTACGAGCAGTACTTC	CASSLTSASSYEQYF
TRBJ2-1	TRBV6-4	.	TRBD1	TGTGCCAGCAGTGACTCCGGCAGGGGGTCTGGGGTTGAGCAGTTCTTC	CASSDSGRGSGVEQFF
TRBJ2-5	TRBV24-1	.	.	TGTGCCACCAGTGATTTGGTCCAAGAGACCCAGTACTTC	CATSDLVQETQYF
TRBJ1-1	TRBV6-2/TRBV6-3	.	.	TGTGCCAGCAGTGTACAGGGCGGTGGCACTGAAGCTTTCTTT	CASSVQGGGTEAFF
TRBJ2-2	TRBV11-2	.	.	TGTGCCAGCAGCTTCGCAGGAGGAACCGGGGAGCTGTTTTTT	CASSFAGGTGELFF
TRBJ2-2	TRBV19	.	.	TGTGCCAGTAAAAGGGAAGGGACCGGGGAGCTGTTTTTT	CASKREGTGELFF
TRBJ2-3	TRBV27	.	.	TGTGCCAGCAGTTTATCTTACGATGACACAGATACGCAGTATTTT	CASSLSYDDTDTQYF
TRBJ1-6	TRBV4-1	.	.	TGCGCCAGCAGCCGTGGATTAACGGTGGATAATTCACCCCTCCACTTT	CASSRGLTVDNSPLHF
TRBJ2-7	TRBV25-1	.	.	TGTGCCAGCAGTGAAGGAACGGTCAGGTACGAGCAGTACTTC	CASSEGTVRYEQYF
TRBJ1-3	TRBV30	once	TRBD1	TGTGCCGCGCCCGAGGACAGGGGTTCTGGAAACACCATATATTTT	CAAPEDRGSGNTIYF
TRBJ2-2	TRBV7-2	.	.	TGTGCCAGCAGCTCCCGAAGGGGGGCCGTCGGGGAGCTGTTTTTT	CASSSRRGAVGELFF
TRBJ2-3	TRBV20-1	.	.	TGCAGTGCTGCCGGTCGTACCACAGATACGCAGTATTTT	CSAAGRTTDTQYF
TRBJ1-5	TRBV2	.	TRBD1	TGTGCCAGCAGAAGATTTCGACAGGGTCCGGATCAGCCCCAGCATTTT	CASRRFRQGPDQPQHF
TRBJ1-2	TRBV6-5	few	.	TGTGCCAGCAGTTACCAAGGGAGATCTGATGGCTACACCTTC	CASSYQGRSDGYTF
TRBJ1-2	TRBV20-1	few	TRBD1	TGCAGTGCTTCGGGGACAGGGGCGCCCCATGGCTACACCTTC	CSASGTGAPHGYTF
TRBJ1-1	TRBV19	.	.	TGTGCCACAACGATCGACGGGGCTGGAAACACTGAAGCTTTCTTT	CATTIDGAGNTEAFF
TRBJ1-1	TRBV21-1	once	.	TGTGCCAGCAGATTAGGGGGGGAGTTTGGCTGGAACACTGAAGCTTTCTTT	CASRLGGEFGWNTEAFF
TRBJ1-3	TRBV20-1	few	.	TGCAGTGCCAGACGTATTAGTGGAAACACCATATATTTT	CSARRISGNTIYF